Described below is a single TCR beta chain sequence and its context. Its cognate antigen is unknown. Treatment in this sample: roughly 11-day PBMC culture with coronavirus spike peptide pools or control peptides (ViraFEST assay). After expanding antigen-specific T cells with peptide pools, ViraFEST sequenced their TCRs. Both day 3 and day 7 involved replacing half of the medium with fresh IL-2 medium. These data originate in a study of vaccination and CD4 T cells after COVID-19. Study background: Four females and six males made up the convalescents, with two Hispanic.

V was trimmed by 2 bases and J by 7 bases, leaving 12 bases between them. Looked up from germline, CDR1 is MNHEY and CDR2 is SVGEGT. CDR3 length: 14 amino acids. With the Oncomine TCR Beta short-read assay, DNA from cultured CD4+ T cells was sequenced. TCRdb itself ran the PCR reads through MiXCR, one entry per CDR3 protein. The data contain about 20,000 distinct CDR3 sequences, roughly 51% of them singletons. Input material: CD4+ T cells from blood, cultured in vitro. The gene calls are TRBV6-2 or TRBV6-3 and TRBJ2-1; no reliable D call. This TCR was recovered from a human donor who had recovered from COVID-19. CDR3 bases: TGTGCCAGCAGTTACAGGAGCTCGAGGAATGAGCAGTTCTTC. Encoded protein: CASSYRSSRNEQFF.